Below, 3 T cell receptor beta chains from the same sample are listed, as sequenced in a study of blood T cell repertoires in COVID-19. TCRdb keeps only in-frame clones here, not all; method: immunoSEQ multiplex PCR. The sample consists of 400,000 or so clones, roughly 91% of them appearing once. The specimen sequenced was PBMCs or T cells enriched from blood (not recorded which). These receptors came from a man in his late teens or twenties who had recovered from COVID-19.

V and J are TRBV5-4 and TRBJ1-2; possible D gene TRBD1, 5 bases. V lost 4 bases to trimming and J lost 8 bases, with 27 bases between them. Germline-derived CDR1 and CDR2 are SGHNT and YYREEE (reference sequence). CDR3 length: 17 amino acids. The CDR3 here is CASSLGPFPGVLRGYTF. The CDR3 DNA sequence: TGTGCCAGCAGCCTGGGGCCCTTCCCGGGGGTGTTAAGGGGCTACACCTTC.

The rearrangement uses TRBV9 and TRBJ1-4; 10 nucleotides line up with TRBD1. V gave up 5 bases and J gave up 8 bases; unmatched junction bases: 6. Germline CDR1 SGDLS, CDR2 YYNGEE. This CDR3 region has 14 residues. The CDR3 region has the DNA TGTGCCAGCAGTCCGGGACAGGGGACCGAAAAACTGTTTTTT. Translation: CASSPGQGTEKLFF.

The count of this clone is one. This rearrangement joins TRBV5-1 to TRBJ2-5; a possible D gene is TRBD1 (7 bases). The CDR3 consists of 18 residues. Germline CDR1 and CDR2: SGHRS and YFSETQ. V was trimmed by 4 bases and J by 0 bases, leaving 22 bases between them. This CDR3 reads CASSPRDSGKTHQETQYF. DNA for the CDR3: TGCGCCAGCAGCCCGCGGGACAGTGGTAAAACCCACCAAGAGACCCAGTACTTC.